This TCR beta chain came from a study of blood T cell repertoires in COVID-19. Study-wide background: Collection of acute and convalescent COVID-19 samples took place in the United States, Italy and Spain. PBMCs, B-cell-depleted T cells, or T cells were the source of the cDNA or gDNA that made up the material.

Recruits, aged roughly 18 to 89 years, lived in 20 to 30 US areas. The assay was immunoSEQ multiplex PCR, and TCRdb's table has in-frame clones only and misses some. The sample includes fewer than 250,000 clones, 87% of them seen just once. The CDR3 runs 14 residues. Germline CDR1 reads SNHLY; CDR2 reads FYNNEI. V gave up 8 bases and J gave up 1 base, with 14 bases separating them. The genes are TRBV2 and TRBJ1-1, with no clear D. This clonotype originated in a woman aged 25 to 45 with acute COVID-19. Sequenced input: PBMCs or T cells enriched from blood (not recorded which). CDR3: CASLSFDKNTEAFF. CDR3 sequence (DNA): TGTGCCAGCCTCAGCTTTGACAAGAACACTGAAGCTTTCTTT.